These 12 T cell receptor beta chains share one sample of origin, sequenced in a study of human T cells and chemical hapten exposure. Unseparated into fractions, whole blood served as the source from which total RNA was extracted. What the library attached to individual cDNA molecules were unique molecular identifiers. MiXCR, run by TCRdb on the reads, gives a single entry per CDR3 protein. This sample has about 120,000 distinct CDR3 sequences, with over 7.5% found just once. Sequenced input: whole blood. The receptors here all came from a human donor in good health. Some clones in this sample may be carry-over from other donors' samples.

This clonotype has just a few counts. The DNA of the CDR3 is TGCGCCAGCAGCCAAGATCCCCCCCTTGTCTACGAGCAGTACTTC. Translation: CASSQDPPLVYEQYF. The V and J genes are TRBV4-1 and TRBJ2-7; D not certain. This CDR3 comprises 15 residues. Trimming left V 0 bases short and J 3 bases short, with 12 bases between. The germline gives CDR1 MGHRA, CDR2 YSYEKL.

There are a few counts of this clonotype. Here the CDR3 reads CATSGPGTSGSTDTQYF. In DNA form, the CDR3 reads TGTGCCACCAGCGGTCCTGGGACTAGCGGGAGCACAGATACGCAGTATTTT. The chain carries TRBV24-1 and TRBJ2-3; 12 nucleotides match TRBD2. The CDR3 length is 17 residues. CDR1 is KGHDR, CDR2 SFDVKD, per germline. Trimming removed 7 bases from V and 0 bases from J; junction bases left unmatched: 7.

This clonotype was found a few times. V is TRBV18 and J is TRBJ2-7; perhaps TRBD2 as D (5 bases). The V and J ends lost 3 bases and 6 bases respectively, with 15 bases between them. This CDR3 is built from 14 residues. Germline loops: CDR1 KGHSH, CDR2 LQKENI. Here the CDR3 reads CASSPEPPGGEQYF. The CDR3 DNA sequence: TGTGCCAGCTCACCGGAGCCCCCCGGAGGCGAGCAGTACTTC.

The rearrangement joins TRBV27 to TRBJ1-4; D gene uncertain. The CDR3 contains 13 residues. V lost 4 bases and J 4 bases, leaving 7 bases between the germline ends. CDR1 and CDR2 from the germline V gene are MNHEY and SMNVEV (reference sequence). The CDR3: CASSWRRNEKLFF. The CDR3 DNA follows: TGTGCCAGCAGTTGGAGGCGTAATGAAAAACTGTTTTTT. The complete variable domain, with remaining parts taken from reference TRBV27 and TRBJ1-4, reads EAQVTQNPRYLITVTGKKLTVTCSQNMNHEYMSWYRQDPGLGLRQIYYSMNVEVTDKGDVPEGYKVSRKEKRNFPLILESPSPNQTSLYFCASSWRRNEKLFFGSGTQLSVL.

This clonotype came up a few times. The chain couples TRBV12-3 or TRBV12-4 to TRBJ2-3, with 8 nucleotides matching TRBD1. The CDR3 length is 16 residues. Unmatched junction bases numbered 9, after V lost 6 bases and J lost 1 base. CDR3 bases: TGTGCCAGCAGCAGCGACAGGGGACTCGGCACAGATACGCAGTATTTT. Protein product: CASSSDRGLGTDTQYF.

The V gene is TRBV27, the J gene TRBJ1-2; TRBD1 might be the D (5 bases). The germline CDR1 and CDR2 sequences are MNHEY and SMNVEV (reference sequence). V lost 6 bases, J lost 3 bases, and 11 bases lay in between. The CDR3 is 13 residues long. The CDR3 spells CASRQDPYYGYTF. The CDR3 coding sequence is TGTGCCAGCAGACAGGACCCCTACTATGGCTACACCTTC.

V is TRBV4-3 and J is TRBJ1-4, with 7 bases that match TRBD1. Germline V gene lookup returns CDR1 LGHNA and CDR2 YSLEER. The length of the CDR3 is 15 residues. V shed 4 bases and J 6 bases; nucleotides not matched to a gene: 8. The CDR3 DNA follows: TGCGCCAGCAGCCCTGGACAGGCTAAGGATGAAAAACTGTTTTTT. It yields the protein CASSPGQAKDEKLFF.

This clonotype was observed a few times. The CDR3 DNA follows: TGTGCCAGCAGGGTAGGGGGCTTGAACACAGATACGCAGTATTTT. This encodes CASRVGGLNTDTQYF. The V and J genes are TRBV7-8 and TRBJ2-3, with 7 bases that match TRBD1. This CDR3 is 15 amino acids long. From germline, CDR1 is SGHVS and CDR2 FQNEAQ. V trimming: 6 bases; J trimming: 2 bases; junction bases outside the gene matches: 8. Supplemented by reference TRBV7-8 and TRBJ2-3, the full variable domain reads GAGVSQSPRYKVAKRGQDVALRCDPISGHVSLFWYQQALGQGPEFLTYFQNEAQLDKSGLPSDRFFAERPEGSVSTLKIQRTQQEDSAVYLCASRVGGLNTDTQYFGPGTRLTVL.

V and J are TRBV6-5 and TRBJ1-1; 7 bases are shared with TRBD1. In germline, CDR1 is MNHEY, CDR2 SVGAGI. The CDR3 runs 13 residues. V trimming: 6 bases; J trimming: 11 bases; junction bases outside the gene matches: 12. CDR3 nucleotides: TGTGCCAGCAGGGCGACAGGGAATAGTAGGGCTTTCTTT. The encoded protein is CASRATGNSRAFF.

Concerning this clonotype itself: One base away lies a much larger clone, so this may be a sequencing read error. The gene calls are TRBV9 and TRBJ2-2; D may match TRBD1 or TRBD2 (5 bases each). The CDR3 contains 15 residues. Per the germline V gene, CDR1 is SGDLS and CDR2 is YYNGEE. CDR3 loop: CASSVVVGTTGELYF. The CDR3 nucleotides are TGTGCCAGCAGCGTAGTAGTTGGGACCACCGGGGAGCTGTATTTT.

The chain recombines TRBV29-1 with TRBJ2-7, with 7 bases lining up with TRBD2. The CDR3 is made up of 14 amino acids. J gave up 2 bases and V 1 base, and 5 bases lay outside the gene matches. The germline V gene has CDR1 SQVTM and CDR2 ANQGSEA. CDR3 sequence: CSVEGAGDPYEQYF. In DNA, the CDR3 is TGCAGCGTTGAAGGTGCGGGAGACCCCTACGAGCAGTACTTC.

This clonotype was counted ten times or more. The V gene is TRBV20-1, the J gene TRBJ2-7; no reliable D call. Trimming removed 4 bases at V and 0 bases at J, with 10 bases between. This CDR3 is 13 amino acids long. Germline CDR1 and CDR2: DFQATT and SNEGSKA (reference sequence). CDR3 amino acids: CSATRTSSYEQYF. The DNA for the CDR3 is TGCAGTGCTACCCGAACGAGCTCCTACGAGCAGTACTTC.